A selection of T cell receptor beta chains follows, all from one sample in a study of blood T cell repertoires in COVID-19. Libraries were prepared by immunoSEQ multiplex PCR; TCRdb keeps only in-frame clonotypes and omits some of them. The data contain roughly 330,000 clones, over 75% of them singletons. The sequencing sample was made of PBMCs or T cells enriched from blood (not recorded which). The receptors come from a woman aged 25 to 39 who had recovered from COVID-19. Both conserved end residues are part of each CDR3. The D gene is left open where the match is weak. Expanded clones are given a class, and other clones once, few, many or no size at all.

j_gene: TRBJ2-5; abundance: once; v_gene: TRBV28; d_gene: TRBD1; CDR3nt: TGTGCCAGCAGTTATACCGGGACAGTACAAGAGACCCAGTACTTC; CDR3aa: CASSYTGTVQETQYF
j_gene: TRBJ1-3; abundance: .; v_gene: TRBV24-1; d_gene: TRBD1; CDR3nt: TGTGCCACCAGCGGACAGGGTCGCCACACCATATATTTT; CDR3aa: CATSGQGRHTIYF
j_gene: TRBJ2-2; abundance: .; v_gene: TRBV5-1; d_gene: TRBD1; CDR3nt: TGCGCCAGCAGCGTCCGGGACAGGGGGACCGGGGAGCTGTTTTTT; CDR3aa: CASSVRDRGTGELFF
j_gene: TRBJ1-2; abundance: .; v_gene: TRBV18; d_gene: TRBD1; CDR3nt: TGTGCCAGCTCACCAGTAGGGGGCGCCGTCTACACCTTC; CDR3aa: CASSPVGGAVYTF
j_gene: TRBJ1-1; abundance: .; v_gene: TRBV2; d_gene: .; CDR3nt: TGTGCCAGCAGTGAAAAGGGGATAGGCACTGAAGCTTTCTTT; CDR3aa: CASSEKGIGTEAFF
j_gene: TRBJ1-5; abundance: .; v_gene: TRBV6-1; d_gene: .; CDR3nt: TGTGCCAGCAGTGAAGCTTGGCGGGATCAGCCCCAGCATTTT; CDR3aa: CASSEAWRDQPQHF
j_gene: TRBJ1-2; abundance: .; v_gene: TRBV18; d_gene: TRBD1; CDR3nt: TGTGCCAGCTCACCCGTAGGGACAGGCGACTATGGCTACACCTTC; CDR3aa: CASSPVGTGDYGYTF
j_gene: TRBJ1-2; abundance: few; v_gene: TRBV5-6; d_gene: .; CDR3nt: TGTGCCAGCAGCTTGGTGGGGCAGGGCGGCTATGGCTACACCTTC; CDR3aa: CASSLVGQGGYGYTF
j_gene: TRBJ2-6; abundance: .; v_gene: TRBV4-2; d_gene: TRBD1; CDR3nt: TGTGCCAGCAGCCAAGATTCGGGACAGGGGCCTGGGGCCAACGTCCTGACTTTC; CDR3aa: CASSQDSGQGPGANVLTF
j_gene: TRBJ1-5; abundance: .; v_gene: TRBV6-1; d_gene: .; CDR3nt: TGTGCCAGCAGTGAACTAAGAAATCAGCCCCAGCATTTT; CDR3aa: CASSELRNQPQHF
j_gene: TRBJ2-3; abundance: .; v_gene: TRBV11-3; d_gene: TRBD2; CDR3nt: TGTGCCAGCAGCTTAGAAACTAGCGGGATATATTTT; CDR3aa: CASSLETSGIYF
j_gene: TRBJ1-6; abundance: .; v_gene: TRBV28; d_gene: TRBD1; CDR3nt: TGTGCCAGCAGTCCCCGGACAGGGCTCGATTCACCCCTCCACTTT; CDR3aa: CASSPRTGLDSPLHF
j_gene: TRBJ2-5; abundance: .; v_gene: TRBV7-9; d_gene: TRBD1; CDR3nt: TGTGCCAGCAGCAGAACCCTCGGACAGGGGGTTTTGGAGACCCAGTACTTC; CDR3aa: CASSRTLGQGVLETQYF
j_gene: TRBJ2-5; abundance: .; v_gene: TRBV2; d_gene: .; CDR3nt: TGTGCCACCGAGGGTGAGACCCAGTACTTC; CDR3aa: CATEGETQYF
j_gene: TRBJ2-3; abundance: .; v_gene: TRBV5-1; d_gene: TRBD1; CDR3nt: TGCGCCAGCAGCTTCCGGGACAGACGCACAGATACGCAGTATTTT; CDR3aa: CASSFRDRRTDTQYF
j_gene: TRBJ1-6; abundance: .; v_gene: TRBV3-1/TRBV3-2; d_gene: TRBD1; CDR3nt: TGTGCCAGCAGCGAGTCGGACAGGGGGCGATGGTCACCCCTCCACTTT; CDR3aa: CASSESDRGRWSPLHF
j_gene: TRBJ1-3; abundance: .; v_gene: TRBV4-3; d_gene: .; CDR3nt: TGCGCCAGCAGCCAAGAACAGGTCTCTGGAAACACCATATATTTT; CDR3aa: CASSQEQVSGNTIYF
j_gene: TRBJ1-4; abundance: .; v_gene: TRBV7-3; d_gene: TRBD1; CDR3nt: TGTGCCAGCAGCAAGGGGGCCGGAACTAATGAAAAACTGTTTTTT; CDR3aa: CASSKGAGTNEKLFF
j_gene: TRBJ1-6; abundance: .; v_gene: TRBV18; d_gene: .; CDR3nt: TGTGCCAGCTCACCACCTGACGGCGGAAAGGCACCCCTCCACTTT; CDR3aa: CASSPPDGGKAPLHF
j_gene: TRBJ2-7; abundance: .; v_gene: TRBV9; d_gene: TRBD2; CDR3nt: TGTGCCAGCAGCGTAGGGACTAGCGGGGGAATAGGACAGTACTTC; CDR3aa: CASSVGTSGGIGQYF
j_gene: TRBJ2-7; abundance: .; v_gene: TRBV27; d_gene: TRBD1; CDR3nt: TGTGCCAGCAGTACATACAGGGGTAAAACCTACGAGCAGTACTTC; CDR3aa: CASSTYRGKTYEQYF
j_gene: TRBJ1-2; abundance: .; v_gene: TRBV21-1; d_gene: .; CDR3nt: TGTGCCAGCAACCAGGGGCAGGATGGCTACACCTTC; CDR3aa: CASNQGQDGYTF
j_gene: TRBJ1-4; abundance: .; v_gene: TRBV29-1; d_gene: TRBD1; CDR3nt: TGCAGCGTTGCCGGGACAGGCGGTCGGTCGGCCAATGAAAAACTGTTTTTT; CDR3aa: CSVAGTGGRSANEKLFF
j_gene: TRBJ1-5; abundance: .; v_gene: TRBV27; d_gene: .; CDR3nt: TGTGCCAGCAGTTTCACCGGGGAGGTTCAGCCCCAGCATTTT; CDR3aa: CASSFTGEVQPQHF
j_gene: TRBJ2-1; abundance: .; v_gene: TRBV7-2; d_gene: TRBD1; CDR3nt: TGTGCCAGCAGCTTCGACAGGGGTTTTAATGAGCAGTTCTTC; CDR3aa: CASSFDRGFNEQFF
j_gene: TRBJ1-2; abundance: once; v_gene: TRBV7-2; d_gene: TRBD1; CDR3nt: TGTGCCAGCAGCTTAGGGGGCAGGACAGGGAAGAATGGCTACACCTTC; CDR3aa: CASSLGGRTGKNGYTF
j_gene: TRBJ2-1; abundance: .; v_gene: TRBV2; d_gene: .; CDR3nt: TGTGCCAGCCGGGGGTGGGGCTACAATGAGCAGTTCTTC; CDR3aa: CASRGWGYNEQFF
j_gene: TRBJ1-5; abundance: .; v_gene: TRBV13; d_gene: .; CDR3nt: TGTGCCAGCAGCTTAGGAGGTAGCAGCAATCAGCCCCAGCATTTT; CDR3aa: CASSLGGSSNQPQHF
j_gene: TRBJ1-1; abundance: .; v_gene: TRBV19; d_gene: TRBD1; CDR3nt: TGTGCCAGTAGTATAGATGTGGGGACAGCCAATTCGATGAACACTGAAGCTTTCTTT; CDR3aa: CASSIDVGTANSMNTEAFF
j_gene: TRBJ1-1; abundance: once; v_gene: TRBV15; d_gene: TRBD1; CDR3nt: TGTGCCACCAGCAGATTCCGGGACAGGGAGAACACTGAAGCTTTCTTT; CDR3aa: CATSRFRDRENTEAFF
j_gene: TRBJ1-5; abundance: .; v_gene: TRBV6-2/TRBV6-3; d_gene: .; CDR3nt: TGTGCCAGCAGTCTCTTCGCGGTCGGCTACCCTGACCAGCCCCAGCATTTT; CDR3aa: CASSLFAVGYPDQPQHF
j_gene: TRBJ1-6; abundance: few; v_gene: TRBV10-3; d_gene: TRBD1; CDR3nt: TGTGCCACTACAGGGGGTGTGGGTTCACCCCTCCACTTT; CDR3aa: CATTGGVGSPLHF
j_gene: TRBJ1-6; abundance: .; v_gene: TRBV19; d_gene: .; CDR3nt: TGTGCCAGTAGTGAGAAGCATGACTCCTATAATTCACCCCTCCACTTT; CDR3aa: CASSEKHDSYNSPLHF
j_gene: TRBJ2-5; abundance: .; v_gene: TRBV7-2; d_gene: .; CDR3nt: TGTGCCAGCAGCCGGGGGGGCAGGGGGTCGGAGACCCAGTACTTC; CDR3aa: CASSRGGRGSETQYF
j_gene: TRBJ2-1; abundance: .; v_gene: TRBV19; d_gene: .; CDR3nt: TGTGCCAGTAGATCAACGGACCATTCGGGGGCCTACAATGAGCAGTTCTTC; CDR3aa: CASRSTDHSGAYNEQFF
j_gene: TRBJ2-7; abundance: .; v_gene: TRBV19; d_gene: TRBD1; CDR3nt: TGTGCCAGTAGAGCAGCGGGACAGGGGGCCGAGGAGCAGTACTTC; CDR3aa: CASRAAGQGAEEQYF
j_gene: TRBJ1-1; abundance: .; v_gene: TRBV9; d_gene: TRBD1; CDR3nt: TGTGCCAGCAGCGTAGCGAAGGGACAGGGAGCCTTGAACACTGAAGCTTTCTTT; CDR3aa: CASSVAKGQGALNTEAFF
j_gene: TRBJ1-6; abundance: .; v_gene: TRBV5-1; d_gene: TRBD1; CDR3nt: TGCGCCAGCAGCCTAGGACCCGGGACAGGGGTAAGGAGCTCCTATAATTCACCCCTCCACTTT; CDR3aa: CASSLGPGTGVRSSYNSPLHF
j_gene: TRBJ1-6; abundance: .; v_gene: TRBV3-1/TRBV3-2; d_gene: TRBD1; CDR3nt: TGTGCCAGCAGTCAGACAGGGGGAAATTCACCCCTCCACTTT; CDR3aa: CASSQTGGNSPLHF
j_gene: TRBJ2-5; abundance: .; v_gene: TRBV9; d_gene: .; CDR3nt: TGTGCCAGCAGCCAAGCGGGTGCGGTAACCCAGTACTTC; CDR3aa: CASSQAGAVTQYF
j_gene: TRBJ2-7; abundance: .; v_gene: TRBV24-1; d_gene: TRBD1; CDR3nt: TGTGCCACCAGTGATGGCGGACAGGGCTACGACGAGCAGTACTTC; CDR3aa: CATSDGGQGYDEQYF
j_gene: TRBJ2-2; abundance: .; v_gene: TRBV7-8; d_gene: .; CDR3nt: TGTGCCAGCAGCTCCCCGACAAACACCGGGGAGCTGTTTTTT; CDR3aa: CASSSPTNTGELFF
j_gene: TRBJ1-1; abundance: once; v_gene: TRBV2; d_gene: TRBD1; CDR3nt: TGTGCCAGCAGGGCCGAGGGGGCCACTGAAGCTTTCTTT; CDR3aa: CASRAEGATEAFF
j_gene: TRBJ1-1; abundance: .; v_gene: TRBV7-2; d_gene: .; CDR3nt: TGTGCCAGCACTCCCCGGGGTTACACTGAAGCTTTCTTT; CDR3aa: CASTPRGYTEAFF
j_gene: TRBJ2-3; abundance: .; v_gene: TRBV13; d_gene: TRBD2; CDR3nt: TGTGCCAGCAGCCTCAATAGCGGGCGCACAGATACGCAGTATTTT; CDR3aa: CASSLNSGRTDTQYF
j_gene: TRBJ2-3; abundance: .; v_gene: TRBV11-3; d_gene: TRBD2; CDR3nt: TGTGCCAGCAGCTCCGGGCTGGCGGGGGAGAGCACAGATACGCAGTATTTT; CDR3aa: CASSSGLAGESTDTQYF
j_gene: TRBJ2-5; abundance: .; v_gene: TRBV4-1; d_gene: .; CDR3nt: TGCGCCAGCAGCTACCGGGACTACCAAGAGACCCAGTACTTC; CDR3aa: CASSYRDYQETQYF
j_gene: TRBJ1-4; abundance: .; v_gene: TRBV18; d_gene: .; CDR3nt: TGTGCCAGCTCACCCCGACAGGAAGAAAAACTGTTTTTT; CDR3aa: CASSPRQEEKLFF
j_gene: TRBJ2-1; abundance: .; v_gene: TRBV14; d_gene: TRBD1; CDR3nt: TGTGCCAGCAGCCCCATTGCCGGGACAGGCTCCTACAATGAGCAGTTCTTC; CDR3aa: CASSPIAGTGSYNEQFF
j_gene: TRBJ1-3; abundance: .; v_gene: TRBV4-1; d_gene: .; CDR3nt: TGCGCCAGCAGCCGGCCAGGGGTTAACTCTGGAAACACCATATATTTT; CDR3aa: CASSRPGVNSGNTIYF
j_gene: TRBJ1-1; abundance: .; v_gene: TRBV3-1/TRBV3-2; d_gene: .; CDR3nt: TGTGCCAGCAGCCAAGCGCAGGGAAGGACTGAAGCTTTCTTT; CDR3aa: CASSQAQGRTEAFF
j_gene: TRBJ1-2; abundance: many; v_gene: TRBV19; d_gene: .; CDR3nt: TGTGCCAGTAGTATAGATAGTGGTGATGGCTACACCTTC; CDR3aa: CASSIDSGDGYTF
j_gene: TRBJ2-7; abundance: .; v_gene: TRBV4-1; d_gene: TRBD1; CDR3nt: TGCGCCAGCAGCCACGGTGGACAGGGGAGGTTTTACGAGCAGTACTTC; CDR3aa: CASSHGGQGRFYEQYF
j_gene: TRBJ1-2; abundance: .; v_gene: TRBV29-1; d_gene: .; CDR3nt: TGCAGCGTTGTTAGGGGGGGCGACTATGGCTACACCTTC; CDR3aa: CSVVRGGDYGYTF